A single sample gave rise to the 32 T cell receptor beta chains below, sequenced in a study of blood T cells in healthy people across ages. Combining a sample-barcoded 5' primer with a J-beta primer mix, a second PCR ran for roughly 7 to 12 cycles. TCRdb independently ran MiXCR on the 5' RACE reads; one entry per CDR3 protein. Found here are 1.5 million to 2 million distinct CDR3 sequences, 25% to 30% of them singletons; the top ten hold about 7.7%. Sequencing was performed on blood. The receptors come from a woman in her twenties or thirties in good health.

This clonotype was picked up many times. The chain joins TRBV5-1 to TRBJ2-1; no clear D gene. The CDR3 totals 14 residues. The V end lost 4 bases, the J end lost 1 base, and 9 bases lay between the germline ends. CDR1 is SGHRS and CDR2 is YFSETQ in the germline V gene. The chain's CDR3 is CASSTMGSYNEQFF. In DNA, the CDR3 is TGCGCCAGCAGCACCATGGGGTCCTACAATGAGCAGTTCTTC.

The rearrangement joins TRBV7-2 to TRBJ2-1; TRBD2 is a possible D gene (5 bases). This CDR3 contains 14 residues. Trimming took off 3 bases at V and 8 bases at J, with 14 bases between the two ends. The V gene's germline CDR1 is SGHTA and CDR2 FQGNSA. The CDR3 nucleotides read TGTGCCAGCAGCTTCCCGGGGTCTAGGCATGAGCAGTTCTTC. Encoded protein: CASSFPGSRHEQFF.

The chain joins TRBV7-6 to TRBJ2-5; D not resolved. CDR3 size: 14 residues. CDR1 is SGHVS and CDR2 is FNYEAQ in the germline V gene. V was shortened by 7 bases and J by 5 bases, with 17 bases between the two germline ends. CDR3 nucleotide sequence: TGTGCCAGCATCACAAAGGGCCCGGTGGAGACCCAGTACTTC. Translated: CASITKGPVETQYF.

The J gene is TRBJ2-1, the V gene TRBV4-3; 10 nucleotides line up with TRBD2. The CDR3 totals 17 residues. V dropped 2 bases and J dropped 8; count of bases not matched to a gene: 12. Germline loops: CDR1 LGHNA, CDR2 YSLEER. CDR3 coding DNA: TGCGCCAGCAGCCAACCCCCTAGCGGGAGTGCCGTGGATGAGCAGTTCTTC. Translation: CASSQPPSGSAVDEQFF.

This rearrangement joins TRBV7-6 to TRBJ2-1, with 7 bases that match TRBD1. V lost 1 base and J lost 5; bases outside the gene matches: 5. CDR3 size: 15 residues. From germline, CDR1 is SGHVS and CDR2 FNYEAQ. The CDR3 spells CASSLGVRGNNEQFF. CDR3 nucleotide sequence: TGTGCCAGCAGCTTAGGAGTCAGGGGGAACAATGAGCAGTTCTTC.

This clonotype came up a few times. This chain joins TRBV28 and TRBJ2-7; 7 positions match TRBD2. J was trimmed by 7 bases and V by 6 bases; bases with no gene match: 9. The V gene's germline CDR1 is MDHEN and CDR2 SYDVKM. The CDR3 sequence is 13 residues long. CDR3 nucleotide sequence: TGTGCCAGCAGCCGCCGGGGGGTTGAGGAGCAGTACTTC. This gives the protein CASSRRGVEEQYF.

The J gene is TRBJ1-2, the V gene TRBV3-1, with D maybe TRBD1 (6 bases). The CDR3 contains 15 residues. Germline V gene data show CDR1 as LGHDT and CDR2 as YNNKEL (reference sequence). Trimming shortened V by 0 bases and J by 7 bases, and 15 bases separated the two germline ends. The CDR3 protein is CASSQEPQGLSGYTF. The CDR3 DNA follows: TGTGCCAGCAGCCAAGAGCCTCAGGGGCTGAGTGGCTACACCTTC.

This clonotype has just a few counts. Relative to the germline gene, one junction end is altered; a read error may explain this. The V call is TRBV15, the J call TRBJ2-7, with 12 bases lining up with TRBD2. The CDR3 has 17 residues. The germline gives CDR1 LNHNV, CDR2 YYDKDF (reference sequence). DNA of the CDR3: TGTGCCACCAGCAGACCTCTGACTAGCGGGAGCTCCTACGAGCGGTACTTC. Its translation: CATSRPLTSGSSYERYF.

The CDR3 bases are TGCAGTGCTAGGTATAGCGGGAGGGATACCAATGAGCAGTACTTC. It translates to CSARYSGRDTNEQYF. The J gene is TRBJ2-5, the V gene TRBV20-1; 11 positions agree with TRBD2. CDR1 and CDR2 (germline): DFQATT, SNEGSKA (reference sequence). CDR3 length equals 15 residues. After removal of 3 bases from V and 11 bases from J, the junction contained 14 bases not matched to a gene.

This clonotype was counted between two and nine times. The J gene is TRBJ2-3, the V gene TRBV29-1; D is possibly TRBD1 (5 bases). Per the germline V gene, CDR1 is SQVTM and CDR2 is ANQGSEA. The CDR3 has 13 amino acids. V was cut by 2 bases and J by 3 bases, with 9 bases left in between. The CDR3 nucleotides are TGCAGCGTTGAACCCCGACAGACAGATACGCAGTATTTT. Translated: CSVEPRQTDTQYF.

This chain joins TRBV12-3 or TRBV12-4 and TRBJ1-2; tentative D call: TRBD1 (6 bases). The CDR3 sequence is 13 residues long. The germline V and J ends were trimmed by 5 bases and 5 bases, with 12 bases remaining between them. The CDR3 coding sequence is TGTGCCAGCAGTCCCTGGACAGAGTATGGCTACACCTTC. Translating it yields CASSPWTEYGYTF.

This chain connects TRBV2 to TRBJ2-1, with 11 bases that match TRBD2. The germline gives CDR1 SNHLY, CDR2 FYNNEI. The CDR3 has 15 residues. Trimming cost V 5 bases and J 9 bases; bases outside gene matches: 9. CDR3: CASSYLAGGQGEQFF. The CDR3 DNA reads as TGTGCCAGCAGTTACCTAGCGGGGGGCCAAGGTGAGCAGTTCTTC.

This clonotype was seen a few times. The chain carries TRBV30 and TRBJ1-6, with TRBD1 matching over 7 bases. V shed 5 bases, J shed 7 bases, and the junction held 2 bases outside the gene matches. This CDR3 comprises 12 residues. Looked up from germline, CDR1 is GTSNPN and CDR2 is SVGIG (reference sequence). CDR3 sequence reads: CAWDRANSPLHF. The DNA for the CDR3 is TGTGCCTGGGACAGGGCAAATTCACCCCTCCACTTT.

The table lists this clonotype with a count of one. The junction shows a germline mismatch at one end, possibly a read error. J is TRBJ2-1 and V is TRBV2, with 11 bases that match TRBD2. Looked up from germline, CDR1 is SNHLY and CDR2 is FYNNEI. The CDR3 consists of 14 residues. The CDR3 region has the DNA TGTGACAGCAAAACTAGCGGGGGAGGTAATGAGCAGTTCTTC. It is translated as CDSKTSGGGNEQFF.

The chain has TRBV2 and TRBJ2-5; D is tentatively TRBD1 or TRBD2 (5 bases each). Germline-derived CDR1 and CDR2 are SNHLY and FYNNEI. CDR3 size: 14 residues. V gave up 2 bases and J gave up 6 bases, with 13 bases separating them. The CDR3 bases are TGTGCCAGCAGTGAAAAGGTGGGGGTGAAGACCCAGTACTTC. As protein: CASSEKVGVKTQYF.

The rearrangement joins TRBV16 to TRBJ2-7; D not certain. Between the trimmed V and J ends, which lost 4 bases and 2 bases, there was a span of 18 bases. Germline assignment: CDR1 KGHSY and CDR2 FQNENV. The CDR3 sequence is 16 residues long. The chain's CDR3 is CASSRGFDSDTYEQYF. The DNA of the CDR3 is TGTGCCAGCAGCCGGGGATTTGACTCCGACACCTACGAGCAGTACTTC.

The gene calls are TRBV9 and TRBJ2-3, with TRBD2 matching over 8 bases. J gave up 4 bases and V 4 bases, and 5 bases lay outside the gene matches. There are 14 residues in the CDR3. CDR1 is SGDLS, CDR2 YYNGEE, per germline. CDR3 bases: TGTGCCAGCAGCTCGGGACTAGATCCAGATACGCAGTATTTT. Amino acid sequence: CASSSGLDPDTQYF.

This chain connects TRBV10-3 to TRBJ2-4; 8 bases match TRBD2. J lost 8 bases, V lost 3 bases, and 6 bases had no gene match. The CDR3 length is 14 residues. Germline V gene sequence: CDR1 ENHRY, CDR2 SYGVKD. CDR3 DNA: TGTGCCATCAGTGACCCGGGACTAGAAGACATTCAGTACTTC. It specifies CAISDPGLEDIQYF.

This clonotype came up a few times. The CDR3 protein is CSARDPAGDGYTF. CDR3 sequence (DNA): TGCAGTGCTAGAGATCCCGCAGGGGATGGCTACACCTTC. The V gene is TRBV20-1, the J gene TRBJ1-2, with D perhaps TRBD1 (6 bases). The CDR3 length is 13 residues. Germline V lookup: CDR1 DFQATT, CDR2 SNEGSKA (reference sequence). The germline V and J ends were trimmed by 0 bases and 6 bases, with 11 bases remaining between them.

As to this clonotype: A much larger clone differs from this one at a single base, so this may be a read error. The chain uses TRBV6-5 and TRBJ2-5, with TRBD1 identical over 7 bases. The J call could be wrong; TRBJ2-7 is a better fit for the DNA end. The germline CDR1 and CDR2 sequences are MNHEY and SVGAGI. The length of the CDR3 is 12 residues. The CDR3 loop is CASTNRGSEQYF. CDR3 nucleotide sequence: TGTGCCAGCACTAACAGGGGTTCCGAGCAGTACTTC.

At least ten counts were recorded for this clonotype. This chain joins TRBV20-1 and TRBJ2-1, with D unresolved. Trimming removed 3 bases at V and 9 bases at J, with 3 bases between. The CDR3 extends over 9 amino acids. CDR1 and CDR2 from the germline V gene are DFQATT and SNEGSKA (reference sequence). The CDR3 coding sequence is TGCAGTGCTAGCCGTGAGCAGTTCTTC. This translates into CSASREQFF.

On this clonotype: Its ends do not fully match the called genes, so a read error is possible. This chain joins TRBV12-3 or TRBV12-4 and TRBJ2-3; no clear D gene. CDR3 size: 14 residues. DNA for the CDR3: TGTGCCAGCAGTTTCCCAGCTGGCGCAGATGCGCAGTATTTT. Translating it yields CASSFPAGADAQYF.

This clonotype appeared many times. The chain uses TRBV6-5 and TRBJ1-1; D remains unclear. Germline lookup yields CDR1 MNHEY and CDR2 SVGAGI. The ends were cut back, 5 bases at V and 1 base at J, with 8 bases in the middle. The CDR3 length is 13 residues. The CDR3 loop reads CASSTDTNTEAFF. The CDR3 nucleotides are TGTGCCAGCAGTACCGACACGAACACTGAAGCTTTCTTT.

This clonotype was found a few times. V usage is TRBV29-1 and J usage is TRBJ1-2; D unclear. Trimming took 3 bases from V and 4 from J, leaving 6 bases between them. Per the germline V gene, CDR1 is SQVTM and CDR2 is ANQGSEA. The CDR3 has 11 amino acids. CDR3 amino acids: CSVDLLYGYTF. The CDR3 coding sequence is TGCAGCGTTGACCTACTCTATGGCTACACCTTC.

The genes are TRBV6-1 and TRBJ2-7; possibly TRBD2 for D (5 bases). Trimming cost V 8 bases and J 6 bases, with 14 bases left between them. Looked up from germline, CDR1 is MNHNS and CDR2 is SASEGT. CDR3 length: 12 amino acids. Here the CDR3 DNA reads TGTGCCAGCTCCTGGGAACGGGGCGAGCAGTACTTC. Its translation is CASSWERGEQYF.

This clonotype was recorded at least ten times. The CDR3 here is CASSPGGWARETQYF. CDR3 sequence (DNA): TGTGCCAGCAGCCCGGGAGGTTGGGCCCGAGAGACCCAGTACTTC. The chain links TRBV9 to TRBJ2-5, with 7 bases aligning to TRBD2. The ends lost 4 bases at V and 4 bases at J; junction bases unmatched: 10. Germline V gene data show CDR1 as SGDLS and CDR2 as YYNGEE. The CDR3 runs 15 residues.

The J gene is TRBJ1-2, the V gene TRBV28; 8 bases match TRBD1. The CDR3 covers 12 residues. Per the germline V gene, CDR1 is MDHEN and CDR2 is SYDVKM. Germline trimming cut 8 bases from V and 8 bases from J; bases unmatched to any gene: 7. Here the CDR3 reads CASYQGAQGYTF. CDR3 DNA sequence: TGTGCCAGCTACCAGGGGGCGCAGGGCTACACCTTC.

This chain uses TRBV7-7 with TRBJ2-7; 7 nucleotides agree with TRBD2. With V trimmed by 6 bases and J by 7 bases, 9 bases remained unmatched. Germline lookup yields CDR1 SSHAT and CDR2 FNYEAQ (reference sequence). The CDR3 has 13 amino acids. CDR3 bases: TGTGCCAGCAGTGTGGTTAGGGAGGGTGAGCAGTACTTC. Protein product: CASSVVREGEQYF.

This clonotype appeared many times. The CDR3 loop reads CASSQNGGSSYEQYF. The CDR3 DNA reads TGTGCCAGCAGCCAGAATGGGGGGAGTTCCTACGAGCAGTACTTC. The chain employs TRBV7-2 and TRBJ2-7; maybe TRBD2 (6 bases). Trimming took 5 bases from V and 1 from J, leaving 15 bases between them. This CDR3 has 15 residues. Germline assignment: CDR1 SGHTA and CDR2 FQGNSA.

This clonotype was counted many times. CDR3 coding DNA: TGTGCCAGCAGACTGGGACGTCTAAACTATGGCTACACCTTC. The encoded protein is CASRLGRLNYGYTF. The V gene is TRBV12-3 or TRBV12-4, the J gene TRBJ1-2; D may be TRBD1 (5 bases). This CDR3 comprises 14 residues. The germline V and J ends were trimmed by 6 bases and 2 bases, with 13 bases remaining between them.

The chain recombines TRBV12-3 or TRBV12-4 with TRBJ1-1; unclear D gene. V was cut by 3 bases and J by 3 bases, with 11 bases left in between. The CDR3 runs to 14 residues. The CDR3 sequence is CASSFGRTHTEAFF. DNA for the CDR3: TGTGCCAGCAGTTTCGGTCGAACGCACACTGAAGCTTTCTTT.

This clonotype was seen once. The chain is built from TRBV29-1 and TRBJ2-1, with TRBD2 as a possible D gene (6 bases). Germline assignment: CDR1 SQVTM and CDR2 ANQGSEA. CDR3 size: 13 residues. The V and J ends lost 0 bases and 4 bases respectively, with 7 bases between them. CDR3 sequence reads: CSVEDGRYNEQFF. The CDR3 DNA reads TGCAGCGTTGAAGATGGGAGGTACAATGAGCAGTTCTTC.